The 23 T cell receptor beta chains below were found in one sample sequenced in a study of blood T cell repertoires in COVID-19. Profiled with immunoSEQ multiplex PCR; TCRdb holds only in-frame clones, not every one. Among about 180,000 clones listed, roughly 84% were seen once. Sequenced sample: peripheral blood. The receptors come from a person aged 65 to 79 with COVID-19, enrolled during active disease.

The V gene is TRBV6-2 or TRBV6-3, the J gene TRBJ2-7, with D possibly being TRBD1 (5 bases). The CDR3 covers 14 residues. The germline CDR1 and CDR2 sequences are MNHEY and SVGEGT. The germline V and J ends were trimmed by 4 bases and 9 bases, with 19 bases remaining between them. The CDR3 nucleotides read TGTGCCAGCAGTTCGGCAGGGATCTCTTCGGGGCAGTACTTC. It translates to CASSSAGISSGQYF.

The chain carries TRBV19 and TRBJ1-5; the D gene is possibly TRBD1 (5 bases). Germline assignment: CDR1 LNHDA and CDR2 SQIVND (reference sequence). V was pared by 3 bases and J by 0 bases, with 9 bases between. This CDR3 is 15 amino acids long. This chain's CDR3 is CASSMGGDSNQPQHF. DNA for the CDR3: TGTGCCAGTAGTATGGGAGGGGATAGCAATCAGCCCCAGCATTTT. The complete variable domain, with remaining parts taken from reference TRBV19 and TRBJ1-5, reads DGGITQSPKYLFRKEGQNVTLSCEQNLNHDAMYWYRQDPGQGLRLIYYSQIVNDFQKGDIAEGYSVSREKKESFPLTVTSAQKNPTAFYLCASSMGGDSNQPQHFGDGTRLSIL.

The rearrangement joins TRBV15 to TRBJ1-4; 9 nucleotides line up with TRBD1. This CDR3 is built from 16 residues. V lost 0 bases and J lost 4; bases outside the gene matches: 3. Germline assignment: CDR1 LNHNV and CDR2 YYDKDF (reference sequence). CDR3 residues: CATSRDLGQGNEKLFF. In DNA form, the CDR3 reads TGTGCCACCAGCAGAGATCTGGGACAGGGTAATGAAAAACTGTTTTTT. The variable domain in full, with the rest retrieved from reference TRBV15 and TRBJ1-4, is DAMVIQNPRYQVTQFGKPVTLSCSQTLNHNVMYWYQQKSSQAPKLLFHYYDKDFNNEADTPDNFQSRRPNTSFCFLDIRSPGLGDTAMYLCATSRDLGQGNEKLFFGSGTQLSVL.

The rearrangement links TRBV10-3 to TRBJ1-4; TRBD1 might be the D (6 bases). Germline CDR1 and CDR2: ENHRY and SYGVKD. CDR3 length equals 15 residues. V shed 3 bases and J shed 8 bases, with 16 bases lying between them. The CDR3 is CAISDNQGSGEKLFF. The DNA of the CDR3 is TGTGCCATCAGTGATAACCAGGGGTCGGGCGAAAAACTGTTTTTT.

The V call is TRBV6-5, the J call TRBJ2-7; a weak D match, TRBD2 (5 bases). The germline V gene encodes CDR1 MNHEY and CDR2 SVGAGI. This CDR3 is 13 amino acids long. V lost 6 bases to trimming and J lost 1 base, with 10 bases between them. DNA for the CDR3: TGTGCCAGCAGGACTATCCCGTCCTACGAGCAGTACTTC. This encodes CASRTIPSYEQYF.

The gene calls are TRBV2 and TRBJ1-3, with 9 nucleotides matching TRBD1. CDR3 length: 16 amino acids. Germline V CDR1 and CDR2: SNHLY, FYNNEI. With 5 bases clipped from V and 4 bases from J, the junction kept 9 bases outside the gene matches. For the CDR3, the DNA is TGTGCCAGCAGTCGGGACAGGGTTGGGGCAGGAAACACCATATATTTT. Amino acids: CASSRDRVGAGNTIYF. The full variable domain, with the rest looked up from reference TRBV2 and TRBJ1-3, is EPEVTQTPSHQVTQMGQEVILRCVPISNHLYFYWYRQILGQKVEFLVSFYNNEISEKSEIFDDQFSVERPDGSNFTLKIRSTKLEDSAMYFCASSRDRVGAGNTIYFGEGSWLTVV.

The chain employs TRBV13 and TRBJ2-3; D gene uncertain. Germline CDR1 reads PRHDT; CDR2 reads FYEKMQ (reference sequence). The CDR3 runs 17 residues. Trimming left V 5 bases short and J 1 base short, with 19 bases between. The chain's CDR3 is CASSVMAVLGRTDTQYF. The CDR3, as DNA: TGTGCCAGCAGCGTGATGGCGGTTCTAGGTCGCACAGATACGCAGTATTTT.

This clone was detected once. The chain is built from TRBV7-2 and TRBJ2-5; 9 bases map to TRBD2. After removal of 7 bases from V and 4 bases from J, the junction contained 10 bases not matched to a gene. Germline assignment: CDR1 SGHTA and CDR2 FQGNSA. The CDR3 consists of 15 residues. The CDR3 region is CASTPLRLAAETQYF. In nucleotides, the CDR3 is TGTGCCAGCACCCCCCTTCGACTAGCGGCAGAGACCCAGTACTTC.

The chain joins TRBV19 to TRBJ1-4, with D unresolved. This CDR3 spans 16 amino acids. The germline CDR1 and CDR2 sequences are LNHDA and SQIVND (reference sequence). Trimming shortened V by 8 bases and J by 0 bases, and 16 bases separated the two germline ends. CDR3 sequence (DNA): TGTGCCAGTGCACCAGCTGCTCTAGCAACTAATGAAAAACTGTTTTTT. Amino acids: CASAPAALATNEKLFF.

The V gene is TRBV7-9, the J gene TRBJ1-1; TRBD1 matches at 8 bases. Unmatched junction bases numbered 8, after V lost 5 bases and J lost 0 bases. The germline V gene has CDR1 SEHNR and CDR2 FQNEAQ (reference sequence). This CDR3 has 16 residues. The CDR3 here is CASSPRDRSLNTEAFF. CDR3 nucleotides: TGTGCCAGCAGCCCGCGGGACAGGAGCTTGAACACTGAAGCTTTCTTT.

The chain couples TRBV12-3 or TRBV12-4 to TRBJ2-3, with D perhaps TRBD2 (5 bases). Trimming pared 3 bases from V and 6 bases from J, leaving 10 bases between. The CDR3 consists of 13 residues. CDR3 nucleotides: TGTGCCAGCAGTTTCGAGGGCGGGGATACGCAGTATTTT. The encoded protein is CASSFEGGDTQYF.

Points on this clone: Different DNA sequences within this sample yield the same CDR3. The rearrangement links TRBV20-1 to TRBJ2-3; D gene uncertain. V was shortened by 3 bases and J by 5 bases, with 6 bases between the two germline ends. Germline V CDR1 and CDR2: DFQATT, SNEGSKA (reference sequence). The CDR3 loop spans 11 amino acids. DNA of the CDR3: TGCAGTGCTAGGACGGGAGATACGCAGTATTTT. This encodes CSARTGDTQYF.

This clone was counted once. The chain employs TRBV4-3 and TRBJ2-1; D is possibly TRBD1 (6 bases). Trimming left V 2 bases short and J 0 bases short, with 14 bases between. The germline V gene encodes CDR1 LGHNA and CDR2 YSLEER. This CDR3 contains 17 residues. The CDR3 DNA follows: TGCGCCAGCAGCCAAACCTGGACAGCGAGCTCCTACAATGAGCAGTTCTTC. Amino acids: CASSQTWTASSYNEQFF.

The chain employs TRBV5-8 and TRBJ2-2; D possibly corresponds to TRBD2 (6 bases). Trimming took 1 base from V and 4 from J, leaving 8 bases between them. The CDR3 has 14 amino acids. Germline CDR1 is SGHTS and CDR2 is YDEGEE. CDR3 protein: CASSLQGGTGELFF. CDR3 bases: TGTGCCAGCAGCTTGCAGGGAGGCACCGGGGAGCTGTTTTTT. The complete variable domain, with remaining parts taken from reference TRBV5-8 and TRBJ2-2, reads EAGVTQSPTHLIKTRGQQATLRCSPISGHTSVYWYQQALGLGLQFLLWYDEGEERNRGNFPPRFSGRQFPNYSSELNVNALELEDSALYLCASSLQGGTGELFFGEGSRLTVL.

This clone was detected only once. The rearrangement uses TRBV3-1 (or the pseudogene TRBV3-2) and TRBJ1-1; D unresolved. The CDR3 covers 15 residues. Germline V gene sequence: CDR1 LGHDT, CDR2 YNNKEL (reference sequence). V lost 2 bases, J lost 1 base, and 11 bases lay in between. In DNA, the CDR3 is TGTGCCAGCAGCCAAAAACAAACGGGGAACACTGAAGCTTTCTTT. Translated, it gives CASSQKQTGNTEAFF.

This clone has more than one count but fewer than ten. This chain uses TRBV7-2 with TRBJ2-7; D perhaps matches TRBD2 (6 bases). Germline V lookup: CDR1 SGHTA, CDR2 FQGNSA. This CDR3 region has 15 residues. The V end was cut by 5 bases, the J end by 5 bases, with 19 bases between. The CDR3 spells CASSLDRGTSNEQYF. In DNA, the CDR3 is TGTGCCAGCAGCCTAGATCGGGGGACGTCAAACGAGCAGTACTTC.

This chain connects TRBV10-3 to TRBJ1-6, with a weak D call TRBD1 (5 bases). CDR1 ENHRY and CDR2 SYGVKD come from the germline V gene. The CDR3 extends over 17 amino acids. The V end was cut by 3 bases, the J end by 0 bases, with 12 bases between. As DNA, the CDR3 is TGTGCCATCAGTGACCAGGGCTCAAGCTCCTATAATTCACCCCTCCACTTT. Protein: CAISDQGSSSYNSPLHF.

The chain links TRBV6-5 to TRBJ1-1, with 7 bases aligning to TRBD1. After removal of 6 bases from V and 4 bases from J, the junction contained 5 bases not matched to a gene. This CDR3 is built from 13 residues. Per the germline V gene, CDR1 is MNHEY and CDR2 is SVGAGI. CDR3 protein: CASSDDRATEAFF. As DNA, the CDR3 is TGTGCCAGCAGCGACGACAGGGCCACTGAAGCTTTCTTT.

V and J are TRBV28 and TRBJ2-7; 7 bases map to TRBD1. Losses at the gene ends were 6 bases for V and 4 bases for J; bases not matched to a gene: 12. The CDR3 loop spans 15 amino acids. In germline, CDR1 is MDHEN, CDR2 SYDVKM. The CDR3 DNA sequence: TGTGCCAGCAGCCTCACGGGACAGCCTTGGTACGAGCAGTACTTC. Translating it yields CASSLTGQPWYEQYF.

This rearrangement joins TRBV3-1 (or the pseudogene TRBV3-2) to TRBJ1-2, with D perhaps TRBD1 (6 bases). Trimming took off 1 base at V and 4 bases at J, with 13 bases between the two ends. This CDR3 region has 15 residues. The V gene's germline CDR1 is LGHDT and CDR2 YNNKEL (reference sequence). The CDR3: CASSQGLLGGYGYTF. CDR3 in DNA: TGTGCCAGCAGCCAAGGATTGCTAGGGGGCTATGGCTACACCTTC.

The V and J genes are TRBV24-1 and TRBJ1-2, with 7 positions matching TRBD1. CDR3 length equals 14 residues. V shed 3 bases, J shed 5 bases, and the junction held 5 bases outside the gene matches. Germline CDR1 is KGHDR and CDR2 is SFDVKD. CDR3 in amino acids: CATSDRDRVYGYTF. The CDR3 DNA follows: TGTGCCACCAGTGATAGAGACAGGGTATATGGCTACACCTTC.

The chain links TRBV19 to TRBJ2-3; D is undetermined. CDR3 length: 17 amino acids. Trimming pared 5 bases from V and 1 base from J, leaving 19 bases between. The germline V gene encodes CDR1 LNHDA and CDR2 SQIVND (reference sequence). The CDR3 bases are TGTGCCAGTAGTCGGTCAGTTGGTCAGGAACGCACAGATACGCAGTATTTT. It translates to CASSRSVGQERTDTQYF. The full variable domain, with the rest looked up from reference TRBV19 and TRBJ2-3, is DGGITQSPKYLFRKEGQNVTLSCEQNLNHDAMYWYRQDPGQGLRLIYYSQIVNDFQKGDIAEGYSVSREKKESFPLTVTSAQKNPTAFYLCASSRSVGQERTDTQYFGPGTRLTVL.

The chain recombines TRBV4-1 with TRBJ2-3; 7 positions agree with TRBD2. Losses at the gene ends were 1 base for V and 4 bases for J; bases not matched to a gene: 8. Germline CDR1 reads MGHRA; CDR2 reads YSYEKL. The CDR3 has 16 residues. CDR3 protein: CASSQVPSGVSDTQYF. The CDR3 nucleotides are TGCGCCAGCAGCCAAGTGCCTAGCGGAGTCTCAGATACGCAGTATTTT.